A single sample is the source of the 12 T cell receptor beta chains below, sequenced in a study of blood T cell repertoires in COVID-19. Data came from immunoSEQ multiplex PCR; TCRdb stores just in-frame clones and leaves some out. The sample includes about 81,000 clones, 70% to 90% seen only once; the top ten take more than 4.5%. The sequencing sample was made of peripheral blood. The receptors originated from a woman aged 80 or over with acute or convalescent COVID-19.

This clone was recorded only once. The rearrangement links TRBV5-8 to TRBJ2-1; D gene ambiguous. Germline assignment: CDR1 SGHTS and CDR2 YDEGEE. Trimming cost V 0 bases and J 9 bases, with 10 bases left between them. The CDR3 has 13 residues. The DNA for the CDR3 is TGTGCCAGCAGCTTGGAACGCTCGGGTGAGCAGTTCTTC. This encodes CASSLERSGEQFF. Full variable domain (remainder filled in from reference TRBV5-8 and TRBJ2-1): EAGVTQSPTHLIKTRGQQATLRCSPISGHTSVYWYQQALGLGLQFLLWYDEGEERNRGNFPPRFSGRQFPNYSSELNVNALELEDSALYLCASSLERSGEQFFGPGTRLTVL.

V usage is TRBV6-5 and J usage is TRBJ2-7; weak D call: TRBD2 (5 bases). Germline loops: CDR1 MNHEY, CDR2 SVGAGI. V lost 7 bases and J 0 bases, leaving 16 bases between the germline ends. CDR3 length equals 15 residues. CDR3 in DNA: TGTGCCAGCACGGACCGGGGAGCATCCTCCTACGAGCAGTACTTC. This gives the protein CASTDRGASSYEQYF.

This sequence joins TRBV11-1 and TRBJ1-1; D is perhaps TRBD1 (5 bases). CDR3 length: 16 residues. Per germline, CDR1 SGHAT and CDR2 FQDESV (reference sequence). The V gene lost 4 bases and the J gene lost 1 base, with 16 bases spanning the gap. The CDR3 loop reads CASSSRRPQGNTEAFF. DNA of the CDR3: TGTGCCAGCAGCTCAAGGCGGCCGCAGGGGAACACTGAAGCTTTCTTT.

The chain links TRBV5-4 to TRBJ2-7; 7 bases are shared with TRBD2. This CDR3 has 15 amino acids. Germline CDR1 is SGHNT and CDR2 is YYREEE (reference sequence). The V segment lost 0 bases and the J segment 3 bases; nucleotides outside the gene matches: 6. CDR3 residues: CASSLEGGRIYEQYF. In nucleotides, the CDR3 is TGTGCCAGCAGCTTGGAGGGCGGGAGAATCTACGAGCAGTACTTC. Looking up the rest from reference TRBV5-4 and TRBJ2-7 gives the full variable domain: ETGVTQSPTHLIKTRGQQVTLRCSSQSGHNTVSWYQQALGQGPQFIFQYYREEENGRGNFPPRFSGLQFPNYSSELNVNALELDDSALYLCASSLEGGRIYEQYFGPGTRLTVT.

The chain is built from TRBV24-1 and TRBJ2-3; 10 nucleotides match TRBD2. This CDR3 has 13 residues. The trim removed 9 bases at V and 3 bases at J, leaving 2 bases unmatched. The germline CDR1 and CDR2 sequences are KGHDR and SFDVKD. The CDR3 region is CATPSGSTDTQYF. CDR3 nucleotide sequence: TGTGCCACCCCTAGCGGGAGTACAGATACGCAGTATTTT.

The chain combines TRBV10-3 with TRBJ1-1; 9 bases are shared with TRBD1. This CDR3 comprises 15 residues. V shed 7 bases and J 0 bases; nucleotides not matched to a gene: 6. Per germline, CDR1 ENHRY and CDR2 SYGVKD. The CDR3 reads CAIKGTGTMNTEAFF. The CDR3 DNA reads as TGTGCCATCAAAGGGACAGGGACCATGAACACTGAAGCTTTCTTT.

The chain carries TRBV19 and TRBJ2-7; 7 bases agree with TRBD2. With V trimmed by 4 bases and J by 4 bases, 10 bases remained unmatched. Germline CDR1 reads LNHDA; CDR2 reads SQIVND (reference sequence). This CDR3 has 15 amino acids. For the CDR3, the DNA is TGTGCCAGTAGTAATCGGGAGGCAGGGAGGTACGAGCAGTACTTC. This gives the protein CASSNREAGRYEQYF.

This chain uses TRBV5-1 with TRBJ2-7, with 7 nucleotides matching TRBD2. V was pared by 4 bases and J by 3 bases, with 10 bases of the junction left unmatched. This CDR3 contains 15 residues. Germline V CDR1 and CDR2: SGHRS, YFSETQ. CDR3 coding DNA: TGCGCCAGCAGCCTGCGGGAGAACTTTCGCTACGAGCAGTACTTC. The encoded protein is CASSLRENFRYEQYF.

The gene calls are TRBV6-4 and TRBJ2-3; unclear D gene. V lost 6 bases, J lost 4 bases, and 11 bases lay in between. CDR1 is MRHNA, CDR2 SNTAGT, per germline. There are 13 residues in the CDR3. DNA for the CDR3: TGTGCCAGCAGCACGGAGAGCGCAGATACGCAGTATTTT. This codes for CASSTESADTQYF.

The chain joins TRBV7-2 to TRBJ2-4; a weak D match, TRBD2 (6 bases). In germline, CDR1 is SGHTA, CDR2 FQGNSA. The CDR3 has 15 residues. V dropped 5 bases and J dropped 1 base, with 12 bases sitting between them. CDR3 DNA: TGTGCCAGCAGCCAACTCCGGGGGGCCAAAAACATTCAGTACTTC. Residues: CASSQLRGAKNIQYF.

The rearrangement uses TRBV5-1 and TRBJ2-3; possibly TRBD2 for D (5 bases). Trimming cost V 0 bases and J 4 bases, with 12 bases left between them. This CDR3 is 15 amino acids long. The germline CDR1 and CDR2 sequences are SGHRS and YFSETQ. The chain's CDR3 is CASSLGVGGPDTQYF. DNA of the CDR3: TGCGCCAGCAGCTTGGGGGTTGGCGGGCCAGATACGCAGTATTTT.

This clone has only one observation. V gene TRBV5-8 combines with J gene TRBJ2-7; TRBD2 matches at 8 bases. With 3 bases clipped from V and 1 base from J, the junction kept 3 bases outside the gene matches. The length of the CDR3 is 14 residues. Germline CDR1 is SGHTS and CDR2 is YDEGEE. This CDR3 is CASSSLAASYEQYF. In nucleotides, the CDR3 is TGTGCCAGCAGCTCACTAGCGGCTTCCTACGAGCAGTACTTC.